This TCR beta chain emerged from a study of shared clonotypes between healthy human individuals. Per the germline V gene, CDR1 is MNHNS and CDR2 is SASEGT. The CDR3 is 19 residues long. V shed 1 base and J shed 6 bases, with 25 bases lying between them. Comment on this clone: Antigen specificity is unknown.

Scientists sequenced DNA from unsorted PBMC on ten immunoSEQ deep assay plates. The data were produced by immunoSEQ multiplex PCR, yet TCRdb's version contains in-frame clones alone and is incomplete. The sample yields 450,000 to 500,000 clones, more than 75% seen once. Study-level findings and limits: Enrolling few donors narrowed the genetic and exposure-history diversity that was represented.

Healthy HIV-negative adults without recent acute infections or vaccinations served as donors. Adult Caucasians living in Nashville, Tennessee made up all of the donors. Sequencing used PBMCs. The J gene is TRBJ2-4, the V gene TRBV6-1, with D possibly matching TRBD2 (6 bases). The receptor's source is a woman between 40 and 50 years old in good health. Some clones in this sample may be carry-over from other donors' samples. The CDR3 DNA reads as TGTGCCAGCAGTGAAGTAGGGTCCCCCGGCGGGACCCCACGAAACATTCAGTACTTC. It yields the protein CASSEVGSPGGTPRNIQYF.